The source of this T cell receptor beta chain is a study of T-cell memory formation after mild COVID-19. TCRdb analysed the 5' RACE reads with MiXCR anew, one entry per CDR3 protein. The profile shows around 300,000 distinct CDR3 sequences, 10% to 15% of them singletons. V lost 8 bases and J lost 7; bases outside the gene matches: 4. Germline values: CDR1 SEHNR, CDR2 FQNEAQ (reference sequence). This CDR3 contains 11 residues. Study-wide findings and caveats: Clones that shrank (day 15 to 85) were balanced CD4/CD8, whereas later expanders leaned CD4+.

Remarks on this clonotype: Its antigen remains unknown.

V usage is TRBV7-9 and J usage is TRBJ1-2; 7 bases are a match to TRBD1. This receptor was taken from a man aged 18 to 35 who had mild COVID-19 (a few samples of this study predate the infection). Cell type and time point are not known. The sample comprised PBMCs or a T cell subset sorted from them (not recorded which). The DNA for the CDR3 is TGTGCCAGCGGAACAGGGGCTGGCTACACCTTC. It translates to CASGTGAGYTF. Full variable domain (rest looked up from reference TRBV7-9 and TRBJ1-2): DTGVSQNPRHKITKRGQNVTFRCDPISEHNRLYWYRQTLGQGPEFLTYFQNEAQLEKSRLLSDRFSAERPKGSFSTLEIQRTEQGDSAMYLCASGTGAGYTFGSGTRLTVV.